Detailed here is one TCR beta chain. V was clipped by 3 bases and J by 1 base, with 9 bases between them. The CDR3 length is 13 residues. Germline V lookup: CDR1 DFQATT, CDR2 SNEGSKA (reference sequence). This sample was included in a study of CD8 T cells in Susac syndrome. TCR beta from blood CD8+ and CD4+ T cells was sequenced. Relapsing-remitting disease, either stable or active, was present in the multiple sclerosis controls, who were treatment-naive patients. Negative isolation yielded CD8+ and CD4+ T cells; FACS enriched TEMRA cells. RNA in amounts of about 0.45 to 1 ug was reverse transcribed with random hexamers. Across 54 Vbeta and 13 Jbeta, TCR beta CDR3 was amplified with immunoSEQ multiplex PCR. Each CDR3 protein is one row after TCRdb ran MiXCR on the immunoSEQ multiplex PCR reads. The data contain around 200,000 distinct CDR3 sequences, around 95% of them singletons.

This chain uses TRBV20-1 with TRBJ1-2; D is uncertain. This sequence was found in a human donor with multiple sclerosis. The specimen was CD4+ T cells from PBMCs. CDR3 coding DNA: TGCAGTGCTAGCACTCGGGTTAACTATGGCTACACCTTC. It encodes CSASTRVNYGYTF.